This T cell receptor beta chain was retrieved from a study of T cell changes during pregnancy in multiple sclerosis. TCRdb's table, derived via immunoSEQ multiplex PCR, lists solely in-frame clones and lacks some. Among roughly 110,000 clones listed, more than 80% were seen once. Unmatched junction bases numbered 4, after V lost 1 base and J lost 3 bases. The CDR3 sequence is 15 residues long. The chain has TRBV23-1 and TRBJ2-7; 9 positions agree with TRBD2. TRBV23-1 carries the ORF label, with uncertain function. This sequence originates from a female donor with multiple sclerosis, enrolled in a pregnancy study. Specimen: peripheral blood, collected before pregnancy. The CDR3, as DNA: TGCGCCAGCAGTCAATATCCGCGGGAGGGCTACGAGCAGTACTTC. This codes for CASSQYPREGYEQYF.